This T cell receptor beta chain was obtained from a study of blood T cells in healthy people across ages. Study information: With template switching, about one barcoded beta molecule was captured per two T cells. The study, taken as a whole, reports: When set beside aged donors, long-lived donors presented more naive CD4+ cells and higher diversity. Researchers deemed the diversity estimates from one million T cells underestimates.

Together with a sample-barcoded 5' primer, a J-beta primer mix was included in a second PCR lasting 7 to 11 cycles. MiXCR, run by TCRdb on the 5' RACE reads, gives a single entry per CDR3 protein. The sample includes about 1.1 million distinct CDR3 sequences, around two fifths of them seen just once. In the case of this clonotype: No antigen is known for it.

Germline assignment: CDR1 SGHRS and CDR2 YFSETQ. V trimming: 2 bases; J trimming: 3 bases; junction bases outside the gene matches: 3. This CDR3 contains 15 residues. This clonotype was sampled from a man between 18 and 29 years old in good health. Sequences were obtained from blood. The chain recombines TRBV5-1 with TRBJ1-1; 11 bases align to TRBD1. CDR3 residues: CASSFGDRGYTEAFF. CDR3 sequence (DNA): TGCGCCAGCAGCTTTGGGGACAGGGGGTACACTGAAGCTTTCTTT.